A single sample is the source of the 12 T cell receptor beta chains below, sequenced in a study of T cells after yellow fever vaccination. Using its own MiXCR run on the 5' RACE reads, TCRdb lists one record per CDR3 protein. The table has about 170,000 distinct CDR3 sequences, 9.5% to 12% seen once; the top ten hold roughly a third. This material consisted of CD8+ T cells sorted from PBMCs, taken 15 days after the yellow fever booster vaccination. The receptors originated from a young man who received the YFV17D yellow fever vaccine.

This clonotype was seen more than once but under ten times. This chain links TRBV6-2 or TRBV6-3 with TRBJ2-7; 12 bases are a match to TRBD2. V lost 0 bases to trimming and J lost 4 bases; unmatched junction nucleotides: 1. This CDR3 has 15 amino acids. CDR1 is MNHEY, CDR2 SVGEGT, per germline. The CDR3 region is CASSYSTSGGYEQYV. In DNA, the CDR3 is TGTGCCAGCAGTTACTCGACTAGCGGGGGTTACGAGCAGTACGTC.

The CDR3, as DNA: TGCGCCAGCAGCCAAGAGATCTCAGGGGCCCTCCACGAGCAGTACTTC. This codes for CASSQEISGALHEQYF. The chain uses TRBV4-1 and TRBJ2-7, with D tentatively TRBD1 (6 bases). The germline gives CDR1 MGHRA, CDR2 YSYEKL. There are 16 residues in the CDR3. V lost 0 bases to trimming and J lost 5 bases, with 17 bases between them.

The J gene is TRBJ1-1, the V gene TRBV7-6, with D possibly TRBD1 on 6 matching bases. With 5 bases removed from V and 5 bases from J, the gap between germline ends came to 15 bases. CDR1 is SGHVS and CDR2 is FNYEAQ in the germline V gene. The CDR3 spans 14 residues. CDR3 sequence: CASSPVAGVTEAFF. The CDR3 DNA reads as TGTGCCAGCAGCCCCGTGGCAGGGGTGACTGAAGCTTTCTTT.

The chain couples TRBV29-1 to TRBJ1-1; 7 bases align to TRBD1. The J segment lost 6 bases and the V segment lost 5 bases, leaving 6 bases of the junction unmatched. Germline V CDR1 and CDR2: SQVTM, ANQGSEA. This CDR3 contains 12 residues. The CDR3 region has the DNA TGCAGCGTTACCAGACAGGGAGCTGAAGCTTTCTTT. This sequence encodes CSVTRQGAEAFF.

This clonotype was seen ten or more times. The chain joins TRBV6-4 to TRBJ2-3; 12 nucleotides match TRBD1. V lost 2 bases, J lost 4 bases, and 1 base stayed unmatched. Per the germline V gene, CDR1 is MRHNA and CDR2 is SNTAGT. The CDR3 has 15 residues. For the CDR3, the DNA is TGTGCCAGCAGTGACGGGACAGGGGGCGCAGATACGCAGTATTTT. Translation: CASSDGTGGADTQYF.

This clonotype occurred a few times. The chain links TRBV6-2 or TRBV6-3 to TRBJ2-7; tentative D call: TRBD2 (6 bases). The CDR3 extends over 15 amino acids. Trimming cost V 6 bases and J 2 bases, with 17 bases left between them. Per the germline V gene, CDR1 is MNHEY and CDR2 is SVGEGT. Written as DNA, the CDR3 is TGTGCCAGCAGCTTCTTTCCGGGAGACACCTACGAGCAGTACGTC. Protein product: CASSFFPGDTYEQYV.

This clonotype was recorded at least ten times. This chain uses TRBV2 with TRBJ1-1, with 7 bases lining up with TRBD1. J gave up 4 bases and V 4 bases, and 6 bases lay outside the gene matches. There are 14 residues in the CDR3. Germline V lookup: CDR1 SNHLY, CDR2 FYNNEI. For the CDR3, the DNA is TGTGCCAGCAGTGGAGGGGACAGTCCCACTGAAGCTTTCTTT. This gives the protein CASSGGDSPTEAFF.

V is TRBV4-3 and J is TRBJ1-1; maybe TRBD1 (5 bases). This CDR3 is built from 16 residues. Trimming took off 0 bases at V and 5 bases at J, with 16 bases between the two ends. In germline, CDR1 is LGHNA, CDR2 YSLEER. CDR3 loop: CASSQDGQSGGTEAFF. The CDR3 nucleotides read TGCGCCAGCAGCCAAGATGGACAATCTGGGGGGACTGAAGCTTTCTTT.

This chain joins TRBV20-1 and TRBJ2-7; TRBD1 or TRBD2 may be the D gene (5 bases each). This CDR3 contains 17 residues. Germline loops: CDR1 DFQATT, CDR2 SNEGSKA (reference sequence). V lost 3 bases and J lost 0, with 21 bases in between. CDR3 loop: CSASTSIGTPFSYEQYF. For the CDR3, the DNA is TGCAGTGCTAGCACAAGCATTGGGACGCCTTTCTCCTACGAGCAGTACTTC.

This clonotype occurred a few times. This chain links TRBV6-2 or TRBV6-3 with TRBJ2-7; tentatively, D is TRBD1 (5 bases). This CDR3 is built from 12 residues. Germline V gives CDR1 MNHEY, CDR2 SVGEGT. V was shortened by 7 bases and J by 4 bases, with 11 bases between the two germline ends. DNA of the CDR3: TGTGCCAGCAACATGCCAGGGTACGAGCAGTACGTC. Its protein product is CASNMPGYEQYV.

Ten or more counts support this clonotype. The chain uses TRBV6-5 and TRBJ1-2; D is possibly TRBD1 (5 bases). CDR3 length: 11 amino acids. Germline V gene sequence: CDR1 MNHEY, CDR2 SVGAGI. The V and J ends lost 8 bases and 1 base respectively, with 5 bases between them. The chain's CDR3 is CASGHNYGYTF. In DNA form, the CDR3 reads TGTGCCAGCGGACATAACTATGGCTACACCTTC.

In its sample, this clonotype was seen a few times. As DNA, the CDR3 is TGTGCCAGCAGTGAACCTCTGGGCTCCTACGAGCAGTACGTC. It is translated as CASSEPLGSYEQYV. The chain links TRBV6-1 to TRBJ2-7; no clear D gene. Trimming stripped 2 bases from V and 0 bases from J, with 8 bases between. Germline loops: CDR1 MNHNS, CDR2 SASEGT. The CDR3 totals 14 residues.